Listed below are T cell receptor beta chains from one sample, sequenced in a study of cytomegalovirus exposure and HLA in healthy donors. TCRdb's copy holds only in-frame clones and misses some; the assay was immunoSEQ multiplex PCR. The repertoire holds about 160,000 clones, with roughly 79% as singletons. The sequenced sample consisted of PBMCs. The receptors come from a man between 35 and 55 years old in good health and CMV-seronegative. Each CDR3 is given with its conserved first and last residue. D genes are given only for firm matches. Clone sizes are given selectively: once, few, many, or a class where the clone is expanded.

CDR3 length,D gene,J gene,clone size,V gene,CDR3 DNA,CDR3 protein
14,-,TRBJ1-1,-,TRBV28,TGTGCCAGCAGTTTAGTGGGAGAGAACACTGAAGCTTTCTTT,CASSLVGENTEAFF
16,TRBD1,TRBJ1-1,-,TRBV4-1,TGCGCCAGCAGCCGTGGCCCGGGACAGGGGAACACTGAAGCTTTCTTT,CASSRGPGQGNTEAFF
14,-,TRBJ2-3,-,TRBV7-8,TGTGCCAGCAGCTTAGAGAGCGGCACAGATACGCAGTATTTT,CASSLESGTDTQYF
13,-,TRBJ2-1,-,TRBV30,TGTGCCTGGAAGCCTAGCTCCTACAATGAGCAGTTCTTC,CAWKPSSYNEQFF
14,TRBD1,TRBJ1-4,-,TRBV7-2,TGTGCCAGCAGCGCCCGACAGGGGAATGAAAAACTGTTTTTT,CASSARQGNEKLFF
17,-,TRBJ2-6,-,TRBV27,TGTGCCAGCAGTTCTCCCAGGGGTCAAGGTGGGGCCAACGGCCTGACTTTC,CASSSPRGQGGANGLTF
15,TRBD1,TRBJ1-3,-,TRBV19,TGTGCCAGTAGTATCCTCAGGGGGAATGGAAACACCATATATTTT,CASSILRGNGNTIYF
15,-,TRBJ1-5,few,TRBV19,TGTGCCAGTAGTATAGATCCGCCAGGGGAACAGCCCCAGCATTTT,CASSIDPPGEQPQHF
14,-,TRBJ2-1,-,TRBV12-5,TGTGCTAGTGGTTTGTGGAGGACTTACAATGAGCAGTTCTTC,CASGLWRTYNEQFF
15,TRBD1,TRBJ2-2,few,TRBV18,TGTGCCAGCTCACCACCGGGGACAGGGGCCGGGGAGCTGTTTTTT,CASSPPGTGAGELFF
18,-,TRBJ1-1,-,TRBV11-2,TGTGCCAGCACCACGATGGGGGGGTACTTCGGGCAGAACACTGAAGCTTTCTTT,CASTTMGGYFGQNTEAFF
13,-,TRBJ1-5,-,TRBV15,TGTGCCACCAGCAGAGTAGTAAATCAGCCCCAGCATTTT,CATSRVVNQPQHF
12,-,TRBJ1-1,-,TRBV7-9,TGTGCCAGCAGCTCCTCCCCCCCTGAAGCTTTCTTT,CASSSSPPEAFF
14,-,TRBJ1-2,few,TRBV5-1,TGCGCCAGCAGCTTGGCCGGTGAGGGTTATGGCTACACCTTC,CASSLAGEGYGYTF
11,TRBD1,TRBJ1-1,-,TRBV30,TGTGCCTGGTCGGGACAGGGGGAAGCTTTCTTT,CAWSGQGEAFF
13,-,TRBJ1-2,-,TRBV29-1,TGCAGCGTTGGGCAGATCCTTAACTATGGCTACACCTTC,CSVGQILNYGYTF
19,TRBD2,TRBJ2-6,-,TRBV4-1,TGCGCCAGCAGCCAGGACCCGGGACTAGCTGATCTCGGGGCCAACGGCCTGACTTTC,CASSQDPGLADLGANGLTF
13,-,TRBJ1-1,-,TRBV18,TGTGCCAGCTCACCAACGACAAACACTGAAGCTTTCTTT,CASSPTTNTEAFF
19,TRBD1,TRBJ2-6,-,TRBV10-3,TGTGCCATCAGTGAGTCCTTGGACAGGCTAAGCTCTGGGGCCAACGTCCTGACTTTC,CAISESLDRLSSGANVLTF
14,-,TRBJ1-2,once,TRBV6-1,TGTGCCAGCAGTGCGTTCACAGGCCCATATGGCTACACCTTC,CASSAFTGPYGYTF
15,-,TRBJ2-5,-,TRBV5-6,TGTGCCAGCAGCCCGCCTTTAGCGGACTATGAGACCCAGTACTTC,CASSPPLADYETQYF
14,-,TRBJ2-1,-,TRBV11-3,TGTGCCAGCAGCTTAGCGGGAGATGGCAATGAGCAGTTCTTC,CASSLAGDGNEQFF
14,TRBD1,TRBJ2-5,-,TRBV7-9,TGTGCCAGCAGAGGGACAGGGGACCAAGAGACCCAGTACTTC,CASRGTGDQETQYF
10,-,TRBJ2-1,once,TRBV30,TGTGCCTGGCAGGGGAATGAGCAGTTCTTC,CAWQGNEQFF
14,-,TRBJ1-2,-,TRBV19,TGTGCCAGTAGTACCCGACAATCTCAACATGGCTACACCTTC,CASSTRQSQHGYTF
13,-,TRBJ2-1,few,TRBV30,TGTGCCTGGAGTGTTCAACTCGGGAATGAGCAGTTCTTC,CAWSVQLGNEQFF
15,TRBD2,TRBJ2-3,-,TRBV7-2,TGTGCCAGCAGCCCCGCCGGGACTACCACAGATACGCAGTATTTT,CASSPAGTTTDTQYF
15,TRBD1,TRBJ1-1,-,TRBV12-5,TGTGCTAGTGGTCCGCGGGACAGGGGGAACACTGAAGCTTTCTTT,CASGPRDRGNTEAFF
15,TRBD2,TRBJ2-4,-,TRBV19,TGTGCCAGTAGTTTGCTAGCGGAAGGGAAAAACATTCAGTACTTC,CASSLLAEGKNIQYF
14,-,TRBJ2-7,few,TRBV14,TGTGCCAGCAGCCAAGGGTCAGGGGGGTACGAGCAGTACTTC,CASSQGSGGYEQYF
13,-,TRBJ1-1,-,TRBV15,TGTGCCACCAGCAGAAAGGGGGTGACTGAAGCTTTCTTT,CATSRKGVTEAFF
13,-,TRBJ2-5,-,TRBV2,TGTGCCAGCACTCAAGGAGTAAGAGAGACCCAGTACTTC,CASTQGVRETQYF
15,TRBD1,TRBJ2-2,-,TRBV6-6,TGTGCCAGCAGTTACGGGACAGATACGACCGGGGAGCTGTTTTTT,CASSYGTDTTGELFF